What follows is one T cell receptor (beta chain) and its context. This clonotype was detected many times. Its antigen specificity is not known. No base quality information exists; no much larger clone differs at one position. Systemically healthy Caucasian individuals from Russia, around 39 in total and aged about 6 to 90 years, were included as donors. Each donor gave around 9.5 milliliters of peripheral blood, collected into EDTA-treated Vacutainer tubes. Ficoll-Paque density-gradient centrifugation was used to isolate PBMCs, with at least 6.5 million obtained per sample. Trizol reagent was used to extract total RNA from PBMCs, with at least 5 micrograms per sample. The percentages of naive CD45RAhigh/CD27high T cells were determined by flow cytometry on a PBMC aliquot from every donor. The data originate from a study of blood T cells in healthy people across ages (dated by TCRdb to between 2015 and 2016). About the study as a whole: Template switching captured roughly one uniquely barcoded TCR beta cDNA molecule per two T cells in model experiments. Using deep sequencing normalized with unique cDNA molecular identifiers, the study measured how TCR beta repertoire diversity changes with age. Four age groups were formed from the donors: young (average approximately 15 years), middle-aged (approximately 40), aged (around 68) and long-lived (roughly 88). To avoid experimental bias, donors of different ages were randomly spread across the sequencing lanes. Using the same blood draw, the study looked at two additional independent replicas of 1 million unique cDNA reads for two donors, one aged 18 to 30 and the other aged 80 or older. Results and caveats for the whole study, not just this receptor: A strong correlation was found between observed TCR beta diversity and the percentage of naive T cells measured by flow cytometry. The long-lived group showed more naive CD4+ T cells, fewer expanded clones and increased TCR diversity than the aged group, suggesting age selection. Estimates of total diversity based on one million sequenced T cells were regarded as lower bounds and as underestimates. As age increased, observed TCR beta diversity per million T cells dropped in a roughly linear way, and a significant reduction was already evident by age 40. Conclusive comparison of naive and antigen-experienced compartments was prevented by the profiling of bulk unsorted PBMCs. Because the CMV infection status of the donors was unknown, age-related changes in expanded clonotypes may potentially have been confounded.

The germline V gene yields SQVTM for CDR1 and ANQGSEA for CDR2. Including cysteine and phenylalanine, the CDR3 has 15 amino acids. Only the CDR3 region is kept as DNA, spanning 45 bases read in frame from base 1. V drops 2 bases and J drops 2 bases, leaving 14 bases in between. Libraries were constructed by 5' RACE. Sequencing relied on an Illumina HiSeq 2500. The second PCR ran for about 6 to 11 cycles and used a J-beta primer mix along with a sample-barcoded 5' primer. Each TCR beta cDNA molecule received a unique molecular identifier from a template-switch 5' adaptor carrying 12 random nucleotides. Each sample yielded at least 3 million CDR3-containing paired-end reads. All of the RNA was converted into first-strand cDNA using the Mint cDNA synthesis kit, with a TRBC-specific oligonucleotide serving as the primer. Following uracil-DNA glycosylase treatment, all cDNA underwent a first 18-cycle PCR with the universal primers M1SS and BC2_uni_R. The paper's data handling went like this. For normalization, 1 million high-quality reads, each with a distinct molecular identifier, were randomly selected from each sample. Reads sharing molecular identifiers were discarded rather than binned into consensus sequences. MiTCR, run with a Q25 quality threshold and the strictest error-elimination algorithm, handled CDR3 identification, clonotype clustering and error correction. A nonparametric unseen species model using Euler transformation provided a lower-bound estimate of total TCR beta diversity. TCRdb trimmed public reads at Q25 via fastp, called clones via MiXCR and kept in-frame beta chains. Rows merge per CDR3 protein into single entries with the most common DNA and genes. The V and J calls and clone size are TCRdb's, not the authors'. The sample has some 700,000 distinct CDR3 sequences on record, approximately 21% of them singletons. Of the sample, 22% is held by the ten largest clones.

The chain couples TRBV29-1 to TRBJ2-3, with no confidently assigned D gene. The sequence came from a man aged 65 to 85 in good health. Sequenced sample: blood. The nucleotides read TGCAGCGTTGAAAGGGCAGTCGAGAACACAGATACGCAGTATTTT. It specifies CSVERAVENTDTQYF.